This T cell receptor beta chain was sequenced for a study of T cells after yellow fever vaccination. TCRdb analysed the 5' RACE reads with MiXCR anew, one entry per CDR3 protein. The sample consists of about 160,000 distinct CDR3 sequences, 6% to 7.5% of them appearing once. The CDR3 contains 13 residues. In germline, CDR1 is SGHDT, CDR2 YYEEEE. Between the trimmed V and J ends, which lost 0 bases and 8 bases, there was a span of 10 bases. The table lists this clonotype with many counts. The antigen is unknown. Findings and caveats of the study: Weaker overall, the secondary response nonetheless peaked faster (day 5 versus 15). Post-booster samples contained most primary-vaccination clones (around 95% CD4, about 87% CD8). Overlap between CD4 and CD8 compartments was detected for a small share of clonotypes.

The sequencing used CD4+ T cells sorted from PBMCs, collected 4 to 5 days after the first yellow fever vaccination. The gene calls are TRBV5-6 and TRBJ2-3; D remains ambiguous. This TCR was sampled from a man between 18 and 29 years old who received the YFV17D yellow fever vaccine. The chain's CDR3 is CASSLGVESTQYF. The CDR3 region has the DNA TGTGCCAGCAGCTTGGGTGTGGAGTCTACGCAGTATTTT.